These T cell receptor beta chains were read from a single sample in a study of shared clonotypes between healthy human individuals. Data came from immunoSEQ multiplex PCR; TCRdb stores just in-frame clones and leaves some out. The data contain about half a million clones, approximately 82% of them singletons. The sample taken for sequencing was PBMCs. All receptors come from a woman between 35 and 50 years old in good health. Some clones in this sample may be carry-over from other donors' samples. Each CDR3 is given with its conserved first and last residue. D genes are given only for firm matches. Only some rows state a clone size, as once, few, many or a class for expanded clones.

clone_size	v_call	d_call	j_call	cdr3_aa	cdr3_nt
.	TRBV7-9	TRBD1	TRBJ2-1	CASSYLADRGPNNEQFF	TGTGCCAGCAGCTATTTGGCCGACAGGGGGCCTAACAATGAGCAGTTCTTC
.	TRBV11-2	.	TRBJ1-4	CASSPDRREKLFF	TGTGCCAGCAGCCCCGACAGACGCGAAAAACTGTTTTTT
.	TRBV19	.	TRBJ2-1	CASSLPDGGYNEQFF	TGTGCCAGTAGTCTCCCGGACGGGGGTTACAATGAGCAGTTCTTC
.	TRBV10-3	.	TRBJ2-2	CAISEGASANTGELFF	TGTGCCATCAGTGAAGGGGCGAGCGCGAACACCGGGGAGCTGTTTTTT
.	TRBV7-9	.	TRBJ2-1	CASSLPRDGNEQFF	TGTGCCAGCAGCTTACCCAGGGACGGGAATGAGCAGTTCTTC
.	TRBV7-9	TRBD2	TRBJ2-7	CASSLPQLAGGSDEQYF	TGTGCCAGCAGCCTACCCCAACTAGCGGGAGGTTCAGACGAGCAGTACTTC
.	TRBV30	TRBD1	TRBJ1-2	CAWGDSFNYGYTF	TGTGCCTGGGGGGACAGCTTTAACTATGGCTACACCTTC
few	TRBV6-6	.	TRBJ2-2	CASSYKQETGELFF	TGTGCCAGCAGTTACAAGCAAGAGACCGGGGAGCTGTTTTTT
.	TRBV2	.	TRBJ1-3	CASTGLGNTIYF	TGTGCCAGCACGGGGTTAGGAAACACCATATATTTT
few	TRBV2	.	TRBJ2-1	CASSGDGSYNEQFF	TGTGCCAGCAGTGGAGATGGCTCCTACAATGAGCAGTTCTTC
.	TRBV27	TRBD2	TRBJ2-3	CASSPLGTSGKRSTDTQYF	TGTGCCAGCAGTCCACTAGGGACTAGCGGGAAGCGTAGCACAGATACGCAGTATTTT
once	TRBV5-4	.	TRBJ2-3	CASSLDGRFMDTQYF	TGTGCCAGCAGCTTGGATGGAAGGTTTATGGATACGCAGTATTTT
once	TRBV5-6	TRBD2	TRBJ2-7	CASSFGGSVYEQYF	TGTGCCAGCAGCTTCGGCGGGAGTGTATACGAGCAGTACTTC
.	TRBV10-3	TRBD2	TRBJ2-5	CAISESPAGGPGETQYF	TGTGCCATCAGTGAGTCGCCAGCGGGAGGGCCTGGGGAGACCCAGTACTTC
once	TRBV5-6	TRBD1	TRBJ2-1	CASSWGQGAREQFF	TGTGCCAGCAGCTGGGGACAGGGGGCTCGGGAGCAGTTCTTC
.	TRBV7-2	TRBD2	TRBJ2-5	CASSPSLLAGDQETQYF	TGTGCCAGCAGCCCTAGCCTTCTAGCGGGGGACCAAGAGACCCAGTACTTC
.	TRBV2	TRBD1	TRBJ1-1	CASKWTGNTEAFF	TGTGCCAGCAAGTGGACAGGAAACACTGAAGCTTTCTTT
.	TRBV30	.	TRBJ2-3	CAWRQGTMQYF	TGTGCCTGGCGACAGGGGACTATGCAGTATTTT
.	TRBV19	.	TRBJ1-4	CASSTLTGGNEKLFF	TGTGCCAGTAGCACCCTAACAGGAGGCAATGAAAAACTGTTTTTT
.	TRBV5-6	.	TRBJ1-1	CASSPAGGAENTEAFF	TGTGCCAGCAGCCCGGCGGGTGGGGCGGAAAACACTGAAGCTTTCTTT
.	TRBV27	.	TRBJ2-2	CASSLGRNTGELFF	TGTGCCAGCAGTTTAGGTCGGAACACCGGGGAGCTGTTTTTT
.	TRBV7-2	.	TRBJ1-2	CASSAGLNYGYTF	TGTGCCAGCAGCGCGGGCCTAAACTATGGCTACACCTTC
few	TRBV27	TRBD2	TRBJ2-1	CASSLSYPGTSGLVEQFF	TGTGCCAGCAGTTTATCTTACCCCGGGACTAGCGGGTTAGTTGAGCAGTTCTTC
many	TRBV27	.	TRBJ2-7	CASTPGGFSREQYF	TGTGCCAGCACCCCTGGGGGCTTCAGCCGGGAGCAGTACTTC
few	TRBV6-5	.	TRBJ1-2	CASRGGGDYGYTF	TGTGCCAGCAGGGGCGGAGGGGACTATGGCTACACCTTC
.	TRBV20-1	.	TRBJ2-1	CSAPYNEQFF	TGCAGTGCTCCATACAATGAGCAGTTCTTC
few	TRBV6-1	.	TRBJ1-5	CASSDIQGQPQHF	TGTGCCAGCAGCGATATACAGGGCCAGCCCCAGCATTTT
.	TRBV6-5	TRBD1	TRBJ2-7	CASSSRGRYYEQYF	TGTGCCAGCAGCTCCAGGGGGCGTTACTACGAGCAGTACTTC
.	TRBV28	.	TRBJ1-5	CASSTPRRLNQPQHF	TGTGCCAGCAGCACCCCACGCAGGTTGAATCAGCCCCAGCATTTT
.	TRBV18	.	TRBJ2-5	CASSPRAGETQYF	TGTGCCAGCTCACCAAGAGCAGGGGAGACCCAGTACTTC
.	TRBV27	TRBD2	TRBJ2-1	CASTSGRGNEQFF	TGTGCCAGCACAAGCGGGAGGGGCAATGAGCAGTTCTTC
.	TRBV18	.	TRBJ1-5	CASSPRTGNSNQPQHF	TGTGCCAGCTCACCACGGACCGGGAATAGCAATCAGCCCCAGCATTTT
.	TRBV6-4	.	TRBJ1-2	CASTDEGDGYTF	TGTGCCAGCACCGACGAGGGGGACGGCTACACCTTC
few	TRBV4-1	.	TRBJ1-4	CASSQLDLIATNEKLFF	TGCGCCAGCAGCCAGCTCGACCTTATTGCAACTAATGAAAAACTGTTTTTT
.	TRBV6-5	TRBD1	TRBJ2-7	CASTHRGVYEQYF	TGTGCCAGCACTCACAGGGGAGTTTACGAGCAGTACTTC
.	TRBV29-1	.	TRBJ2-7	CSVEKGDEQYF	TGCAGCGTTGAAAAGGGGGACGAGCAGTACTTC
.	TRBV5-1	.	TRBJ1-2	CASSPLNPNYGYTF	TGCGCCAGCAGCCCGCTCAATCCTAACTATGGCTACACCTTC
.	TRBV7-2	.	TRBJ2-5	CASSLAGGEETQYF	TGTGCCAGCAGCTTAGCAGGGGGGGAAGAGACCCAGTACTTC
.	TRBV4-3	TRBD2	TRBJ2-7	CASSQGLAGVVAYEQYF	TGCGCCAGCAGCCAAGGACTAGCGGGAGTAGTAGCTTACGAGCAGTACTTC
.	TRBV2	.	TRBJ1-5	CASSGRARYQPQHF	TGTGCCAGCAGTGGAAGGGCCCGCTATCAGCCCCAGCATTTT
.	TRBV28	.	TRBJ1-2	CASSSPGSGGYTF	TGTGCCAGCAGTTCCCCGGGCTCCGGGGGCTACACCTTC
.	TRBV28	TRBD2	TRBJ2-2	CASISIAGGRGELFF	TGTGCCAGCATTTCTATAGCGGGAGGTCGGGGGGAGCTGTTTTTT